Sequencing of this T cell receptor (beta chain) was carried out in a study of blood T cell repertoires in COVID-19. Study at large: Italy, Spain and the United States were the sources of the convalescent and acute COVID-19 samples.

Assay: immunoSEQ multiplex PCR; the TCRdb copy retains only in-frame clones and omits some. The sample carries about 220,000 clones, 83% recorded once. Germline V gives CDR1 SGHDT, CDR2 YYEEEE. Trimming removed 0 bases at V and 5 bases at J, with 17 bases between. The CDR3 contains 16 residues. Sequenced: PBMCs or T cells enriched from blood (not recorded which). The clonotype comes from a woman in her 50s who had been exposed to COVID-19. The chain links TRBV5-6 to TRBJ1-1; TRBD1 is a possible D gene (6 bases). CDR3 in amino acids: CASSLVAGVGQTEAFF. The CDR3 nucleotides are TGTGCCAGCAGCTTGGTAGCAGGGGTAGGGCAGACTGAAGCTTTCTTT.